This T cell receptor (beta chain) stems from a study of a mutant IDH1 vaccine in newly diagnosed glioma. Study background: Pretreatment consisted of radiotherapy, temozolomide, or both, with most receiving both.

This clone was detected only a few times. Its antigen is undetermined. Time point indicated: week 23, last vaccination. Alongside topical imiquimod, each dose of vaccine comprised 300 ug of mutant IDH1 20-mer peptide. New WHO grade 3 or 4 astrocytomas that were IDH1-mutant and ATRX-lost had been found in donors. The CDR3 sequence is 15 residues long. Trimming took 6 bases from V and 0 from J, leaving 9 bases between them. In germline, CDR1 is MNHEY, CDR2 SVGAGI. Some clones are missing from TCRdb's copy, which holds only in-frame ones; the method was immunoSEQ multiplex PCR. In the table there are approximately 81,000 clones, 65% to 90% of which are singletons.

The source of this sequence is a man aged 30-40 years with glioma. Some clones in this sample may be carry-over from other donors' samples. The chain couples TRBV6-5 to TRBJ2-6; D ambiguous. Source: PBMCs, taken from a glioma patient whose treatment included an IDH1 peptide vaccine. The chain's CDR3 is CASSLMISGANVLTF. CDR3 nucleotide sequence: TGTGCCAGCAGCTTAATGATCTCTGGGGCCAACGTCCTGACTTTC.